These 22 T cell receptor beta chains came from one sample sequenced in a study of T cells in Graves' hyperthyroidism and ophthalmopathy. Amplified TCR beta CDR3 regions came from RNA transcripts. TCR CDR3 regions were first amplified by RT-PCR with HTBI primers. TCRdb reanalysed the multiplex PCR reads using MiXCR and keeps one entry per CDR3 protein. The sample carries about 560,000 distinct CDR3 sequences, just over 45% recorded once. The sequenced sample consisted of peripheral blood or thyroid tissue (not recorded which). Source of these receptors: a woman aged 18 to 35 with Graves' hyperthyroidism.

This clonotype was found many times. V gene TRBV19 combines with J gene TRBJ2-7; the match to TRBD2 covers 9 bases. The CDR3 runs to 14 residues. CDR1 and CDR2 from the germline V gene are LNHDA and SQIVND (reference sequence). Trimming removed 9 bases from V and 3 bases from J; junction bases left unmatched: 9. CDR3 in DNA: TGTGCCAGCAGTTCGGGACTAGCAGGCTACGAGCAGTACTTC. This sequence encodes CASSSGLAGYEQYF.

The chain combines TRBV4-1 with TRBJ2-2; D is uncertain. V gave up 0 bases and J gave up 7 bases, with 9 bases separating them. CDR1 is MGHRA, CDR2 YSYEKL, per germline. This CDR3 has 14 residues. This CDR3 is CASSQDRGNGELFF. CDR3 in DNA: TGCGCCAGCAGCCAAGATCGCGGTAACGGGGAGCTGTTTTTT.

Details on this clonotype: Just one base apart from a much larger clone, this may be a read error. The chain employs TRBV10-3 and TRBJ1-6, with a weak D call TRBD1 (5 bases). The V gene lost 4 bases and the J gene lost 11 bases, with 18 bases spanning the gap. The CDR3 has 15 amino acids. Germline values: CDR1 ENHRY, CDR2 SYGVKD. The CDR3 sequence is CAISGAGDFGTPLHF. DNA of the CDR3: TGTGCCATCAGTGGGGCGGGGGATTTTGGGACACCCCTCCACTTT.

The table lists this clonotype with a few counts. The rearrangement uses TRBV20-1 and TRBJ2-5; 8 bases align to TRBD2. CDR1 is DFQATT and CDR2 is SNEGSKA in the germline V gene (reference sequence). The V segment lost 6 bases and the J segment 6 bases; nucleotides outside the gene matches: 15. The CDR3 totals 15 residues. The CDR3: CSAKRTSGLGQTQYF. The CDR3 DNA reads TGCAGTGCGAAAAGAACTAGCGGACTCGGACAGACCCAGTACTTC.

The chain couples TRBV5-1 to TRBJ2-5; D is unresolved. CDR3 length equals 14 residues. Germline V CDR1 and CDR2: SGHRS, YFSETQ. Trimming removed 1 base at V and 1 base at J, with 8 bases between. As DNA, the CDR3 is TGCGCCAGCAGCTTGTTAGTATTCCAAGAGACCCAGTACTTC. Translation: CASSLLVFQETQYF. Variable domain in full (rest from reference TRBV5-1 and TRBJ2-5): KAGVTQTPRYLIKTRGQQVTLSCSPISGHRSVSWYQQTPGQGLQFLFEYFSETQRNKGNFPGRFSGRQFSNSRSEMNVSTLELGDSALYLCASSLLVFQETQYFGPGTRLLVL.

In this sample, this clonotype turned up a few times. The V gene is TRBV5-4, the J gene TRBJ1-2; possibly TRBD1 for D (6 bases). The CDR3 is made up of 12 amino acids. V was shortened by 7 bases and J by 6 bases, with 13 bases between the two germline ends. Germline loops: CDR1 SGHNT, CDR2 YYREEE (reference sequence). Written as DNA, the CDR3 is TGTGCCAGCGGCAGGGGTGCTGATGGCTACACCTTC. Its protein is CASGRGADGYTF.

V is TRBV2 and J is TRBJ2-7, with a possible D match to TRBD1 (6 bases). Trimming took 4 bases from V and 3 from J, leaving 19 bases between them. Germline CDR1 is SNHLY and CDR2 is FYNNEI. The CDR3 runs 16 residues. The DNA for the CDR3 is TGTGCCAGCAGTGCCTCTACCGGGACAAAGCACTACGAGCAGTACTTC. This encodes CASSASTGTKHYEQYF.

Written as DNA, the CDR3 is TGCAGCGTTGAAGGGACGCGGGCCCATGGCTACACCTTC. This sequence encodes CSVEGTRAHGYTF. V gene TRBV29-1 combines with J gene TRBJ1-2; D remains ambiguous. Trimming cost V 1 base and J 6 bases, with 12 bases left between them. Germline-derived CDR1 and CDR2 are SQVTM and ANQGSEA. There are 13 residues in the CDR3.

In the case of this clonotype: One junction end disagrees with the germline gene, perhaps due to a read error. In DNA form, the CDR3 reads TGTGCCAGCAGCGTCTCTTACAGGTCGAACACCGGGGAGCTGTCTTGG. This translates into CASSVSYRSNTGELSW. This rearrangement joins TRBV9 to TRBJ2-2; D could derive from TRBD1 or TRBD2 (5 bases each). CDR1 is SGDLS, CDR2 YYNGEE, per germline. CDR3 size: 16 residues.

This clonotype has a count of ten or more. The chain couples TRBV9 to TRBJ2-7, with D possibly called TRBD1 or TRBD2 (5 bases each). CDR3 length: 14 residues. Germline CDR1 is SGDLS and CDR2 is YYNGEE. Trimming pared 0 bases from V and 3 bases from J, leaving 10 bases between. CDR3 nucleotide sequence: TGTGCCAGCAGCGTAGGGGACGATGACTACGAGCAGTACTTC. Translating gives CASSVGDDDYEQYF.

V gene TRBV13 combines with J gene TRBJ2-7; 8 nucleotides agree with TRBD1. The junction had 3 bases not matched to a gene; V was cut back by 0 bases and J by 2 bases. Germline V gene sequence: CDR1 PRHDT, CDR2 FYEKMQ (reference sequence). This CDR3 is built from 15 residues. In DNA form, the CDR3 reads TGTGCCAGCAGCTTAGGGCTGACAGGGGCCTACGAGCAGTACTTC. Translated: CASSLGLTGAYEQYF.

The sample holds a few counts of this clonotype. J is TRBJ2-2 and V is TRBV7-3; D possibly corresponds to TRBD1 (6 bases). Trimming shortened V by 3 bases and J by 3 bases, and 11 bases separated the two germline ends. CDR1 and CDR2 from the germline V gene are SGHTA and FQGTGA. CDR3 length: 15 amino acids. The CDR3 here is CASSFGEGDTGELFF. CDR3 DNA: TGTGCCAGCAGCTTCGGTGAGGGGGACACCGGGGAGCTGTTTTTT.

At least ten counts were recorded for this clonotype. This chain joins TRBV2 and TRBJ2-5; D uncertain. Germline V gene sequence: CDR1 SNHLY, CDR2 FYNNEI. The V end was cut by 0 bases, the J end by 4 bases, with 9 bases between. The CDR3 runs 14 residues. This CDR3 reads CASSEAPFGETQYF. CDR3 DNA sequence: TGTGCCAGCAGTGAAGCGCCGTTCGGAGAGACCCAGTACTTC.

CDR3 sequence: CASSQGPGVTYGYTF. The DNA of the CDR3 is TGCGCCAGCAGCCAAGGTCCGGGGGTAACCTATGGCTACACCTTC. The gene calls are TRBV4-1 and TRBJ1-2; D is possibly TRBD1 (5 bases). CDR3 length: 15 amino acids. Trimming left V 1 base short and J 4 bases short, with 13 bases between. Looked up from germline, CDR1 is MGHRA and CDR2 is YSYEKL.

This clonotype appeared many times. The chain carries TRBV9 and TRBJ1-6; D is possibly TRBD1 (5 bases). The ends were cut back, 2 bases at V and 6 bases at J, with 9 bases in the middle. Germline lookup yields CDR1 SGDLS and CDR2 YYNGEE. This CDR3 has 14 residues. The DNA of the CDR3 is TGTGCCAGCAGCGTTCGGGACGGTAATTCACCCCTCCACTTT. Encoded protein: CASSVRDGNSPLHF.

This clonotype occurred a few times. The chain links TRBV7-2 to TRBJ1-2; no clear D gene. V lost 3 bases, J lost 0 bases, and 8 bases lay in between. Per germline, CDR1 SGHTA and CDR2 FQGNSA. The CDR3 loop spans 14 amino acids. As DNA, the CDR3 is TGTGCCAGCAGCTTTCTCTTAGCTAACTATGGCTACACCTTC. Translated: CASSFLLANYGYTF.

For this clonotype: With a much larger clone just one base away, this may be a read error. The chain uses TRBV7-9 and TRBJ2-5; D perhaps matches TRBD2 (5 bases). Trimming took off 7 bases at V and 11 bases at J, with 14 bases between the two ends. The CDR3 runs to 11 residues. The germline V gene encodes CDR1 SEHNR and CDR2 FQNEAQ (reference sequence). The CDR3 nucleotides are TGTGCCAGCACCTTTGGAGCGGTTCAGTACTTC. Its translation is CASTFGAVQYF. The full variable domain, completed using reference TRBV7-9 and TRBJ2-5, is DTGVSQNPRHKITKRGQNVTFRCDPISEHNRLYWYRQTLGQGPEFLTYFQNEAQLEKSRLLSDRFSAERPKGSFSTLEIQRTEQGDSAMYLCASTFGAVQYFGPGTRLLVL.

The sample holds a few counts of this clonotype. This sequence joins TRBV29-1 and TRBJ2-7; D is perhaps TRBD1 or TRBD2 (5 bases each). The germline gives CDR1 SQVTM, CDR2 ANQGSEA. Trimming took 3 bases from V and 2 from J, leaving 11 bases between them. This CDR3 comprises 13 residues. This chain's CDR3 is CSVDEGLAYEQYF. The CDR3 coding sequence is TGCAGCGTTGATGAGGGGTTAGCCTACGAGCAGTACTTC.

The chain joins TRBV7-9 to TRBJ1-4; TRBD1 agrees at 8 bases. CDR3 length: 15 amino acids. After removal of 5 bases from V and 4 bases from J, the junction contained 6 bases not matched to a gene. Germline V gene sequence: CDR1 SEHNR, CDR2 FQNEAQ (reference sequence). The CDR3 spells CASSKGQAFNEKLFF. The CDR3 DNA sequence: TGTGCCAGCAGCAAGGGACAGGCGTTTAATGAAAAACTGTTTTTT.

The V call is TRBV19, the J call TRBJ1-1, with a weak D call TRBD1 (5 bases). The CDR3 loop spans 14 amino acids. V was trimmed by 4 bases and J by 6 bases, leaving 15 bases between them. Per germline, CDR1 LNHDA and CDR2 SQIVND (reference sequence). The CDR3 loop reads CASSTLMLGPEAFF. Here the CDR3 DNA reads TGTGCCAGTAGTACCCTTATGTTGGGGCCTGAAGCTTTCTTT.

This clonotype came up many times. The chain employs TRBV7-2 and TRBJ1-1; D not certain. V lost 4 bases and J 3 bases, leaving 9 bases between the germline ends. The germline V gene encodes CDR1 SGHTA and CDR2 FQGNSA. The length of the CDR3 is 13 residues. CDR3: CASSYPLDTEAFF. The CDR3 DNA sequence: TGTGCCAGCAGCTACCCCCTGGACACTGAAGCTTTCTTT.

The chain combines TRBV7-3 with TRBJ2-7, with D perhaps matching TRBD2 (5 bases). CDR1 is SGHTA, CDR2 FQGTGA, per germline. The CDR3 spans 14 residues. V was clipped by 5 bases and J by 0 bases, with 11 bases between them. The CDR3 loop reads CASSPHRDSYEQYF. The CDR3 nucleotides are TGTGCCAGCAGCCCTCACCGGGACTCCTACGAGCAGTACTTC.